This T cell receptor beta chain was found in a study of T cells after yellow fever vaccination. TCRdb called the 5' RACE reads again in MiXCR, with one record for every CDR3 protein. This repertoire shows nearly 300,000 distinct CDR3 sequences, 7.5% to 9% found once; its top ten account for about 3%. The V end was cut by 5 bases, the J end by 0 bases, with 11 bases between. CDR1 and CDR2 (germline): DFQATT, SNEGSKA (reference sequence). CDR3 length equals 15 residues. This clonotype has ten or more counts. Its antigen is not identified. Overall study results and limits: FACS-sorted repertoires could contain abundant clonotypes contaminating from the bulk population.

The genes are TRBV20-1 and TRBJ1-6; no clear D gene. The sample was CD4+ T cells sorted from PBMCs, taken 5 days after the yellow fever booster vaccination. This sequence was found in a man between 18 and 35 years old who received the YFV17D yellow fever vaccine. This chain's CDR3 is CSAPDRSSYNSPLHF. The CDR3 nucleotides read TGCAGTGCTCCCGACCGGAGCTCCTATAATTCACCCCTCCACTTT.